This record concerns one T cell receptor (beta chain) sequence. The clone's antigen remains unknown. No base quality information exists; no much larger clone differs at one position. This sample is drawn from a study of cytomegalovirus exposure and HLA in healthy donors (TCRdb year 2017). With regard to the full study: In an earlier analysis of around 540 of the donors, 250 to 350 Gb of sequence data and about 110 million unique TCR beta sequences from about 179 million T cells were reported. Approximately 330 gigabases of sequencing data and around 88 million unique TCR sequences made up an early release that covered 500 to 650 HLA-typed donors. The genetic ancestry cluster associated with self-reported Caucasian donors included 81% of the 398 genotyped donors. The study was designed to test whether signatures of past pathogen exposure could be identified by cataloging public T cell receptors. The study profiled the T cell repertoires of under 850 subjects by immunosequencing and related them to cytomegalovirus serostatus. A separate validation cohort of approximately 120 different subjects was used in addition to the approximately 670-subject first cohort. To predict cytomegalovirus infection status, the study combined high-throughput TCR immunosequencing, statistical association of individual TCRs with disease status, and machine learning. In a later analysis, previously published TCR beta repertoires from 600 to 850 donors were re-analyzed and high-resolution HLA genotyping was added so that TCR occurrence patterns could be studied. Rather than drawing on any new phenotypic data, the later analysis identified candidate immune exposures from TCR beta sequences and the way those sequences occurred across donors. An earlier analysis of more than 450 of the donors used high-throughput TCR beta sequencing to judge whether each TCR beta V gene segment behaved as functional or pseudogenic. Donor age, sex, ethnicity and CMV serostatus were compiled alongside the repertoire data. A later genetic analysis used genome-wide SNP genotypes for about three fifths of the 666 donors, treating that subset as a discovery cohort. All discovery cohort repertoires had been generated using a single sequencing platform. Both class I and class II loci were covered by HLA typing, at four-digit resolution. The number of typed donors differed by locus: about 620-640 for A, B, C, DRB1 and DQB1; some 500 for DQA1; roughly 600 for DPA1; and 450 to 480 for DPB1. Because of strong linkage in the cohort, five DR-DQ haplotypes were treated as single units for association and clustering. Among about 390 genotyped donors of the cohort, an average of about 240,000 unique TCR beta nucleotide sequences were sequenced per donor, roughly 20% of them non-productive.

On the study overall, not on this receptor specifically: Specific HLA alleles were associated with roughly 17,000 TCR beta sequences at a false discovery rate of 0.05 in a later analysis. In a later analysis, the rate of TCR association differed among HLA loci, with DRB1 alleles having the most associated TCRs and HLA-C alleles having the fewest. Three of the identified cytomegalovirus-associated TCR beta chains were confirmed in vitro to be specific for cytomegalovirus antigens. In a later analysis, HLA-associated TCR beta chains showed more clonal expansion and lower generation probabilities than non-associated chains that were equally common. Sequencing depth was assumed to be roughly uniform across donors in the presence/absence analyses, though that assumption may not hold. For the cohort, immune exposure information was limited to CMV serostatus. When HLA alleles, especially DR and DQ, strongly co-occurred, attributing TCR associations to individual alleles was difficult. The classifier was reported to diagnose cytomegalovirus status with high specificity and sensitivity in both the original cohort and the validation cohort. Because counts were too low, seventeen rarely observed V segments, including chromosome 9 orphons, were excluded from the earlier analysis of roughly 580 of the donors. According to the authors, the approach could potentially be generalized to other disease states and immunological phenotypes. The study gave a list of 150 to 200 TCR beta chains associated with cytomegalovirus. Linkage disequilibrium might explain the correlated functional status among segregating V segments, but an unknown experimental factor could not be ruled out. A further reported finding was that TCR beta sequences accurately predicted the HLA-A and HLA-B alleles for most subjects in the first cohort. In a later genetic analysis, a missense DCLRE1C variant was associated with V-gene and J-gene trimming of TCR beta chains, and the association was replicated in an independent cohort. Only TCR beta chains were sequenced in this cohort, and the absence of alpha or paired-chain data limited detectable features. Compared with the approximately 710-donor mean, donors in an Asian-associated ancestry cluster had fewer N-insertions in productive TCRs, according to a later genetic analysis. Some IMGT-functional V segments, including TRBV6-2 and TRBV6-3, could not be told apart with the 87-base-pair reads, so those segments were excluded. The sequencing pipeline was judged likely to have produced a cluster of highly shared sequence variants as a technical artifact. In an earlier analysis of 450 to 750 of the donors, most TCR beta V segments appeared in productive rearrangements about 87% or about 30% of the time, broadly matching IMGT annotations. Across donors, most TCR sequences were observed very rarely, whereas some public TCRs were present in many individuals. Because HLA typing was missing for some donors at each locus, association tests included only the typed subset. Most CMV-associated TCR beta chains appeared to be HLA-restricted in a later analysis, and the HLA associations seemed to be driven largely by CMV exposure. A later analysis reported that several top co-occurrence clusters appeared linked to parvovirus B19, influenza, CMV and Epstein-Barr virus.

Library method: the immunoSEQ multiplex PCR assay. The multiplex PCR relied on a mix of 60 forward primers for TCR Vbeta segments and 13 reverse primers for TCR Jbeta segments. Amplification of the CDR3 region of rearranged TCR beta genes was performed with a multiplex PCR assay on genomic DNA. On the Illumina HiSeq System, the amplified TCR beta libraries were sequenced as 87-base-pair reads. Concerning the study's data processing: A later analysis counted tens of millions of unique TCR beta chains across the 640 or so repertoires, and 10 million to 12 million of these chains were shared by at least two donors. A nearest-neighbor algorithm error-corrected the raw reads and collapsed the reads into unique sequences, merging closely related sequences to remove PCR and sequencing errors. CDR3 sequences were aligned to IMGT reference sequences to assign V, D and J gene segments. For a sequence to be retained, a match of at least six nucleotides to both a V gene segment and a J gene segment was required. A rearrangement was called productive if the CDR3 had no stop codons and remained in frame with V and J, and every other rearrangement was called non-productive. Following IMGT convention, CDR3 was defined as the stretch from the second conserved V-encoded cysteine up to the conserved J-encoded phenylalanine. The earlier analysis of some 600 of the donors excluded sequences that lacked an unambiguous match to a single V gene segment. An earlier analysis of 587 of the donors classified V segments as functional when productive rearrangements were above 56.7% and as segregating when the standard deviation between donors was above 5%. A statistical classification framework was built for diagnosing cytomegalovirus status from the catalog of TCR beta chain sequences. In a later analysis, V and J genes were assigned by comparing TCR nucleotide sequences against IMGT/GENE-DB human TR gene sequences. In a later analysis, CDR3 sequences and most-parsimonious VDJ recombination scenarios were assigned using the TCRdist pipeline. A later analysis defined each TCR beta chain by its CDR3 amino acid sequence plus V-gene family, and excluded reads lacking a unique V-gene family. As a way to deal with suspected cross-contamination and a sequencing artifact, a later analysis dropped more than 500 nucleotide sequences that were highly shared and had low generation probability. A later analysis calculated a clonal expansion index for each public chain from normalized within-repertoire ranks of inferred template counts. In a later analysis, generation probabilities were computed using a VDJ recombination model fitted to out-of-frame rearrangements, and the results were checked against IGoR. A later analysis scored TCR-TCR, TCR-HLA and TCR-CMV co-occurrence with hypergeometric tests, applying a repertoire-size bias correction to TCR pairs. False discovery rates were estimated in a later analysis by permuting HLA or CMV assignments 20 times. In a later analysis, co-occurring TCRs were grouped with DBSCAN, and TCRdist sequence similarity was added when clustering was performed within HLA-allele-positive subsets. Co-occurrence clustering excluded repertoires with fewer than 30,000 or more than 120,000 public chains, plus five with anomalous nucleotide sharing. TCRdb retrieved this table from immuneACCESS and kept in-frame rearrangements only. Not all clones are present; in checked studies, unresolved V genes account for under half, and no reason is known for the remainder. Clone size and V and J calls were adopted from that table, with D and trimming inferred from the DNA. The sample table shows about 140,000 clones, and about 64% are seen once. The ten top clones hold about 4.1% of the sample.

In total, roughly 710 healthy bone marrow donors made up the cohort. At the time of sampling, every cohort member was nominally healthy, though immune exposures that went unrecorded were likely present. The donor was CMV seronegative and belonged to the group of over 300 seronegative cohort members. A peripheral blood sample was collected from each donor, and TCR beta sequencing was performed on peripheral blood mononuclear cells. The Qiagen DNeasy Blood Extraction Kit was used to extract genomic DNA from the blood cell samples. The CDR1 and CDR2 encoded by the germline V gene (reference sequence) are MNHEY and SMNVEV. From cysteine to phenylalanine, the CDR3 is 14 amino acids long. Only the CDR3 DNA stays, 42 bases, in frame from base 1. The junction shows trimming of 5 bases on V and 5 bases on J, and the gene matches do not reach 5 bases of it.

The receptor's source is a man in his sixties in good health and CMV-seronegative. Recombination connected TRBV27 to TRBJ1-3, with 8 middle bases fitting TRBD1. The material sequenced was PBMCs. The CDR3 has the sequence CASSAQGDRNTIYF. The DNA reads as follows: TGTGCCAGCAGTGCACAGGGGGATAGAAACACCATATATTTT.